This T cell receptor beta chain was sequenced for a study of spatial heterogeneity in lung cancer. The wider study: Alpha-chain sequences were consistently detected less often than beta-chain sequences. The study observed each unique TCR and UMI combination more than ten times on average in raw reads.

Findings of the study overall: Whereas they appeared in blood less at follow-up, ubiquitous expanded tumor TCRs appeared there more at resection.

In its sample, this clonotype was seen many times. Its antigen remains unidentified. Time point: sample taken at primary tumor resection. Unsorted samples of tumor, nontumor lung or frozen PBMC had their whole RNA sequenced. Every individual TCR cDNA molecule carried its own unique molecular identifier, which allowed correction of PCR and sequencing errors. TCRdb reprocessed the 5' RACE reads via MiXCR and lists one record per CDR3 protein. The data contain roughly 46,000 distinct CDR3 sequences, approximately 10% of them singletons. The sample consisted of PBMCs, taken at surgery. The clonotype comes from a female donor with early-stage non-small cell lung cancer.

CDR3 in amino acids: CASSLTGGNQPQHF. CDR3 coding DNA: TGTGCCAGCAGCCTTACAGGTGGGAATCAGCCCCAGCATTTT. The V call is TRBV5-5, the J call TRBJ1-5; tentatively, D is TRBD1 (5 bases). The germline CDR1 and CDR2 sequences are SGHKS and YYEKEE (reference sequence). The CDR3 is made up of 14 amino acids. The ends were cut back, 4 bases at V and 4 bases at J, with 12 bases in the middle. The complete variable domain, with remaining parts taken from reference TRBV5-5 and TRBJ1-5, reads DAGVTQSPTHLIKTRGQQVTLRCSPISGHKSVSWYQQVLGQGPQFIFQYYEKEERGRGNFPDRFSARQFPNYSSELNVNALLLGDSALYLCASSLTGGNQPQHFGDGTRLSIL.